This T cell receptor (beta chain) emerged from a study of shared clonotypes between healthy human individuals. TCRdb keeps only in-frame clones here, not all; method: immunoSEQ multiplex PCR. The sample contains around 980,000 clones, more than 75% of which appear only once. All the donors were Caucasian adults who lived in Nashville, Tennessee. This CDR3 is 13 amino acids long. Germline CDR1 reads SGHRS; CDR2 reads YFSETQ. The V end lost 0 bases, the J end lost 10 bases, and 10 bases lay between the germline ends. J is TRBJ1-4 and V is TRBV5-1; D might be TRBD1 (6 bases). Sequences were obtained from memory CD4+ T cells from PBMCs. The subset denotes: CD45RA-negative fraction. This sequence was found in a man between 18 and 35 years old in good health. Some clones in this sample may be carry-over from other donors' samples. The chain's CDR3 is CASSLAGHSKLFF. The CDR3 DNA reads TGCGCCAGCAGCTTGGCGGGACACTCAAAACTGTTTTTT.